The rows below give T cell receptor beta chains drawn from one sample of a study of Ad26.COV2.S vaccination and SARS-CoV-2 variants. TCRdb's copy holds only in-frame clones and misses some; the assay was immunoSEQ multiplex PCR. Of about 350,000 clones in the sample, 85% to 90% were seen once. Sequenced material: peripheral blood, taken in a trial of Ad26.COV2.S vaccine versus placebo. All receptors come from a person aged 18-60 years who received the Ad26.COV2.S COVID-19 vaccine or a placebo. Both conserved end residues are part of each CDR3. D genes are given only for firm matches. Expanded clones are given a class, and other clones once, few, many or no size at all.

j_gene: TRBJ1-5
v_gene: TRBV5-4
d_gene: .
abundance: few
CDR3nt: TGTGCCAGCAGCTTGGACGGGGTTCGGCAGCCCCAGCATTTT
CDR3aa: CASSLDGVRQPQHF

j_gene: TRBJ1-2
v_gene: TRBV6-1
d_gene: .
abundance: .
CDR3nt: TGTGCCAGCAGTGAACCCACTAGGGGGGCCTATGGCTACACCTTC
CDR3aa: CASSEPTRGAYGYTF

j_gene: TRBJ2-2
v_gene: TRBV5-1
d_gene: .
abundance: .
CDR3nt: TGCGCCAGCAGCCGTCGGGACAGGGGACTAGCCAGGAACACCGGGGAGCTGTTTTTT
CDR3aa: CASSRRDRGLARNTGELFF

j_gene: TRBJ2-7
v_gene: TRBV4-2
d_gene: TRBD1
abundance: .
CDR3nt: TGTGCCAGCAGCCAAACGGGACAGGGGATCTACGAGCAGTACTTC
CDR3aa: CASSQTGQGIYEQYF

j_gene: TRBJ2-6
v_gene: TRBV7-8
d_gene: .
abundance: .
CDR3nt: TGTGCCAGCAGACACGACCGGGACGGGGGATACTCTGGGGCCAACGTCCTGACTTTC
CDR3aa: CASRHDRDGGYSGANVLTF

j_gene: TRBJ2-3
v_gene: TRBV11-2
d_gene: .
abundance: .
CDR3nt: TGTGCCAGCAGCTTAACGGGAAGAGGCGGATGGGCAGATACGCAGTATTTT
CDR3aa: CASSLTGRGGWADTQYF

j_gene: TRBJ2-5
v_gene: TRBV5-1
d_gene: TRBD1
abundance: .
CDR3nt: TGCGCCAGCAGCTCCCAGGGGGCAGGGGAGACCCAGTACTTC
CDR3aa: CASSSQGAGETQYF

j_gene: TRBJ2-3
v_gene: TRBV5-6
d_gene: TRBD1
abundance: .
CDR3nt: TGTGCCAGCAGCAGGTTACAGGGGGCAGATACGCAGTATTTT
CDR3aa: CASSRLQGADTQYF

j_gene: TRBJ1-4
v_gene: TRBV28
d_gene: .
abundance: .
CDR3nt: TGTGCCAGCAGACAGGACATGGAGGTGGAAAAACTGTTTTTT
CDR3aa: CASRQDMEVEKLFF

j_gene: TRBJ2-1
v_gene: TRBV7-9
d_gene: TRBD2
abundance: .
CDR3nt: TGTGCCAGTCGCGCGGGAGCGGGGGACTACAATGAGCAGTTCTTC
CDR3aa: CASRAGAGDYNEQFF

j_gene: TRBJ1-5
v_gene: TRBV2
d_gene: .
abundance: .
CDR3nt: TGTGCCAGCAGCCAGACCGGGGCGCAGCCCCAGCATTTT
CDR3aa: CASSQTGAQPQHF

j_gene: TRBJ1-1
v_gene: TRBV10-1
d_gene: .
abundance: .
CDR3nt: TGCGCCAGCAGCGTAAGTGGGGCCACTGAAGCTTTCTTT
CDR3aa: CASSVSGATEAFF

j_gene: TRBJ2-2
v_gene: TRBV5-5
d_gene: .
abundance: .
CDR3nt: TGTGCCAGCAGCTTAAGGCACGACACCGGGGAGCTGTTTTTT
CDR3aa: CASSLRHDTGELFF

j_gene: TRBJ2-1
v_gene: TRBV10-3
d_gene: .
abundance: .
CDR3nt: TGTGCCATCAGCGCGAGTACCGGGGCCTTAGGGTATGAGCAGTTCTTC
CDR3aa: CAISASTGALGYEQFF

j_gene: TRBJ1-2
v_gene: TRBV14
d_gene: .
abundance: .
CDR3nt: TGTGCCAGCAGCCAAGGAAAAAACAGGGATCAGTACTTTGGCTACACCTTC
CDR3aa: CASSQGKNRDQYFGYTF

j_gene: TRBJ2-5
v_gene: TRBV18
d_gene: .
abundance: .
CDR3nt: TGTGCCAGCTCACCACGAAAAGGGGAGGTAGAGACCCAGTACTTC
CDR3aa: CASSPRKGEVETQYF

j_gene: TRBJ2-7
v_gene: TRBV19
d_gene: .
abundance: .
CDR3nt: TGTGCCAGTAGTATATCGGCCTGGGTCTACGAGCAGTACTTC
CDR3aa: CASSISAWVYEQYF

j_gene: TRBJ2-5
v_gene: TRBV3-1/TRBV3-2
d_gene: TRBD2
abundance: .
CDR3nt: TGTGCCAGCAGCCTTGGACTAGCGGGGTGGGAGACCCAGTACTTC
CDR3aa: CASSLGLAGWETQYF

j_gene: TRBJ2-1
v_gene: TRBV15
d_gene: .
abundance: .
CDR3nt: TGTGCCACCAGCAGGGGCCCAGTCGATGAGCAGTTCTTC
CDR3aa: CATSRGPVDEQFF

j_gene: TRBJ2-4
v_gene: TRBV5-4
d_gene: .
abundance: .
CDR3nt: TGTGCCAGCAGCTCCAGGGAGACTGGGCGGCACTTC
CDR3aa: CASSSRETGRHF

j_gene: TRBJ2-2
v_gene: TRBV2
d_gene: TRBD2
abundance: .
CDR3nt: TGTGCCAGCAGACGTACTAGCGGGACGAACACCGGGGAGCTGTTTTTT
CDR3aa: CASRRTSGTNTGELFF

j_gene: TRBJ2-7
v_gene: TRBV18
d_gene: TRBD1
abundance: .
CDR3nt: TGTGCCAGCTCCCGGGACAGACATACGACTGAGCAGTACTTC
CDR3aa: CASSRDRHTTEQYF

j_gene: TRBJ2-5
v_gene: TRBV28
d_gene: .
abundance: once
CDR3nt: TGTGCCAGCAGTCAAACCCAAGAGACCCAGTACTTC
CDR3aa: CASSQTQETQYF

j_gene: TRBJ2-7
v_gene: TRBV5-6
d_gene: .
abundance: .
CDR3nt: TGTGCCAGCAGCTCCACAGGTGGCAACGAGCAGTACTTC
CDR3aa: CASSSTGGNEQYF

j_gene: TRBJ1-5
v_gene: TRBV30
d_gene: .
abundance: .
CDR3nt: TGTGCCTGGAACAGGGAGGTCAATCAGCCCCAGCATTTT
CDR3aa: CAWNREVNQPQHF

j_gene: TRBJ1-1
v_gene: TRBV6-1
d_gene: .
abundance: many
CDR3nt: TGTGCCAGCAGTGAGAACCTAGGGGGCACTGAAGCTTTCTTT
CDR3aa: CASSENLGGTEAFF

j_gene: TRBJ2-5
v_gene: TRBV5-1
d_gene: .
abundance: .
CDR3nt: TGCGCCAGCAGCTCCAGAAAAGAGACCCAGTACTTC
CDR3aa: CASSSRKETQYF

j_gene: TRBJ1-4
v_gene: TRBV4-3
d_gene: TRBD1
abundance: .
CDR3nt: TGCGCCAGCAGCCACGGGGGACAGGCGATTAATGAAAAACTGTTTTTT
CDR3aa: CASSHGGQAINEKLFF

j_gene: TRBJ2-5
v_gene: TRBV4-2
d_gene: .
abundance: .
CDR3nt: TGTGCCAGCAGCCAAGAGGGGGCAGAACAAGAGACCCAGTACTTC
CDR3aa: CASSQEGAEQETQYF

j_gene: TRBJ2-7
v_gene: TRBV11-3
d_gene: TRBD1
abundance: .
CDR3nt: TGTGCCAGCAGCTCGGACAGGGCTGGGTACGAGCAGTACTTC
CDR3aa: CASSSDRAGYEQYF

j_gene: TRBJ1-6
v_gene: TRBV27
d_gene: TRBD1
abundance: .
CDR3nt: TGTGCCAGCAGTTTAGGGACAGGGGTTTCACCCCTCCACTTT
CDR3aa: CASSLGTGVSPLHF

j_gene: TRBJ1-3
v_gene: TRBV5-1
d_gene: .
abundance: .
CDR3nt: TGCGCCAGCAGCTTGGGGGATTCTGGAAACACCATATATTTT
CDR3aa: CASSLGDSGNTIYF

j_gene: TRBJ2-2
v_gene: TRBV19
d_gene: TRBD2
abundance: .
CDR3nt: TGTGCCAGTGGACGGAGCGGGAGATCCGGGGAGCTGTTTTTT
CDR3aa: CASGRSGRSGELFF

j_gene: TRBJ2-1
v_gene: TRBV2
d_gene: TRBD2
abundance: .
CDR3nt: TGTGCCAGCAGAGGGACTAGCGCAAACAATGAGCAGTTCTTC
CDR3aa: CASRGTSANNEQFF

j_gene: TRBJ2-1
v_gene: TRBV9
d_gene: .
abundance: .
CDR3nt: TGTGCCAGCAGCGGTTCCGAGCAGTTCTTC
CDR3aa: CASSGSEQFF

j_gene: TRBJ2-7
v_gene: TRBV28
d_gene: .
abundance: many
CDR3nt: TGTGCCAGCAGTCTAAACCCCCTTGGCCTCTACGAGCAGTACTTC
CDR3aa: CASSLNPLGLYEQYF